This T cell receptor beta chain comes out of a study of blood T cell repertoires in COVID-19. Study-wide context: Sample material is recorded as cDNA or gDNA derived from T cells, B-cell-depleted T cells, or PBMCs.

Each participant's cohort was designated according to participant-reported clinical history. In the authors' methods: Reference gene primer amplification in the assay estimated nucleated cell counts. Some clones are missing from TCRdb's copy, which holds only in-frame ones; the method was immunoSEQ multiplex PCR. V and J calls and clone size follow that table, whereas D and trimming were derived from the DNA. The sample lists around 170,000 clones, around 86% occurring once. The germline CDR1 and CDR2 sequences are LNHDA and SQIVND (reference sequence). V shed 4 bases and J shed 3 bases, with 24 bases lying between them. The CDR3 consists of 18 residues.

The sequenced sample was PBMCs or T cells enriched from blood (not recorded which). The rearrangement joins TRBV19 to TRBJ1-1; D possibly corresponds to TRBD1 (5 bases). The sequence was collected from a woman in her 30s who had recovered from COVID-19. The CDR3 sequence: CASSKSRRGSGVDTEAFF. CDR3 in DNA: TGTGCCAGTAGTAAGTCGAGACGGGGGTCGGGTGTGGACACTGAAGCTTTCTTT.